This T cell receptor beta chain was identified in a study of blood T cell repertoires in COVID-19. The data were produced by immunoSEQ multiplex PCR, yet TCRdb's version contains in-frame clones alone and is incomplete. The data show approximately 290,000 clones, around 82% seen once. V lost 7 bases, J lost 4 bases, and 16 bases lay in between. The CDR3 has 14 amino acids. CDR1 is SGHVS and CDR2 is FQNEAQ in the germline V gene. The specimen sequenced was peripheral blood. The chain joins TRBV7-8 to TRBJ1-2; D may be TRBD1 (5 bases). This sequence originates from a human donor with COVID-19, enrolled during active disease. The donor label of this sample is uncertain. The CDR3 DNA reads as TGTGCCAGCACCATAGACAGCCCCAGCTATGGCTACACCTTC. Protein sequence: CASTIDSPSYGYTF. Variable domain in full (rest from reference TRBV7-8 and TRBJ1-2): GAGVSQSPRYKVAKRGQDVALRCDPISGHVSLFWYQQALGQGPEFLTYFQNEAQLDKSGLPSDRFFAERPEGSVSTLKIQRTQQEDSAVYLCASTIDSPSYGYTFGSGTRLTVV.